This T cell receptor (beta chain) was captured in a study of blood T cell repertoires in COVID-19. Overall study context: The cDNA or gDNA used as material had been derived from T cells, B-cell-depleted T cells, or PBMCs.

Produced via immunoSEQ multiplex PCR; TCRdb's table is partial and in-frame only. The data show fewer than 25,000 clones, roughly 91% seen once. CDR3 length equals 20 residues. The germline V and J ends were trimmed by 3 bases and 0 bases, with 27 bases remaining between them. Looked up from germline, CDR1 is SGDLS and CDR2 is YYNGEE. V and J are TRBV9 and TRBJ1-1; maybe TRBD1 (6 bases). The sequence was obtained from a man aged 65 to 79 with acute or convalescent COVID-19. Sequenced: peripheral blood. The CDR3 sequence is CASSALGTFRWESMNTEAFF. CDR3 DNA sequence: TGTGCCAGCAGCGCATTAGGGACATTCCGGTGGGAGTCAATGAACACTGAAGCTTTCTTT.